This T cell receptor (gamma chain) is from a study of Vδ1+ human thymocytes. The study, taken as a whole, reports: The authors advised highly purified populations and single-cell validation. TRG sequences recurred across donors, whereas TRD sequences stayed essentially private. In the thymus, TRG and TRD repertoires looked highly polyclonal with Gaussian CDR3 lengths.

With regard to this clone: As yet, its antigen is unknown. Within the sample, other DNA sequences also encode this same CDR3.

After alphabeta T cell depletion, CD3+ Vdelta1+ Vdelta2- thymocytes were sorted. The template was reverse-transcribed extracted RNA. The CDR3 regions were amplified by multiplex PCR from V-gene primers to a constant-region primer. TCRdb re-called clones from the multiplex PCR reads using CATT. Altogether about 22,000 gamma-chain clones are present, roughly 13% being singletons, with the ten largest covering 1.5% to 2%. V shed 5 bases and J 8 bases; nucleotides not matched to a gene: 6. Germline V gene sequence: CDR1 VENAVY, CDR2 YDSYNSRV. The CDR3 is 11 amino acids. Sequenced material: Vdelta1+ gamma-delta thymocytes from the thymus. Subset meaning: FACS-sorted CD3+ TCRalphabeta- TCRVdelta1+ TCRVdelta2- thymocytes. The rearrangement joins TRGV8 to TRGJ1 or TRGJ2. The source of this sequence is a child less than two years old who had congenital heart surgery. For the CDR3, the DNA is TGTGCCACCTGGGTAATAGATAAGAAACTCTTT. Encoded protein: CATWVIDKKLF.